Sequencing of this TCR beta chain was carried out in a study of CD8 T cells in ankylosing spondylitis. Study-level points and caveats: There was a TCR beta motif, made of several highly homologous variants, that appeared characteristic of ankylosing spondylitis blood.

Germline CDR1 reads DFQATT; CDR2 reads SNEGSKA (reference sequence). The CDR3 loop spans 14 amino acids. The germline V and J ends were trimmed by 0 bases and 4 bases, with 10 bases remaining between them. Each CDR3 protein is one row after TCRdb ran MiXCR on the 5' RACE reads. The profile shows 450,000 to 550,000 distinct CDR3 sequences, roughly 5.2% of them singletons. This clonotype was recorded many times. Its target is unknown. The chain joins TRBV20-1 to TRBJ1-5, with D perhaps TRBD1 (5 bases). The sample comprised blood, either unsorted or a sorted T cell fraction (not recorded which). The TCR was taken from a male donor with ankylosing spondylitis. CDR3 loop: CSARDDRDNQPQHF. CDR3 nucleotides: TGCAGTGCTAGAGATGACAGAGATAATCAGCCCCAGCATTTT.